This entry lists 2 T cell receptor beta chains sequenced from one sample in a study of response to subunit inactivated influenza vaccine. TCRdb redid the calling of the RT-PCR reads with MiXCR, one entry per CDR3 protein. The table has roughly 790,000 distinct CDR3 sequences, around 20% seen once. Sample: PBMCs from blood, taken more than 4 days after vaccination. These receptors were obtained from a man over 45 who received an inactivated influenza vaccine.

This clonotype was observed many times. The chain recombines TRBV6-5 with TRBJ1-5; D not resolved. From germline, CDR1 is MNHEY and CDR2 SVGAGI. The CDR3 extends over 13 amino acids. V dropped 3 bases and J dropped 2 bases, with 5 bases sitting between them. This CDR3 reads CASSYGGNQPQHF. The CDR3 bases are TGTGCCAGCAGTTATGGCGGCAATCAGCCCCAGCATTTT.

The CDR3 DNA reads TGTGCCAGCAGCTCATTGGGTATGGGGACTACGAAGCAGTACTTC. Translated: CASSSLGMGTTKQYF. This rearrangement joins TRBV7-2 to TRBJ2-7, with TRBD2 identical over 7 bases. The V gene's germline CDR1 is SGHTA and CDR2 FQGNSA. J was trimmed by 8 bases and V by 4 bases; bases with no gene match: 14. The CDR3 is 15 residues long.